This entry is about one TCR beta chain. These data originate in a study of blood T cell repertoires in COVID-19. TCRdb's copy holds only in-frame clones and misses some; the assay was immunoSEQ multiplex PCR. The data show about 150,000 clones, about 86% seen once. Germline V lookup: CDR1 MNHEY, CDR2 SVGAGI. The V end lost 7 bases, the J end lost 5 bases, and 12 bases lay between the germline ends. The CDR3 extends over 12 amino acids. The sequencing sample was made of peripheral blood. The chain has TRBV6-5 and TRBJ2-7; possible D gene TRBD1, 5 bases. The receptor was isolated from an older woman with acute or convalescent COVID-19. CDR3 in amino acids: CASNPGFHEQYF. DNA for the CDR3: TGTGCCAGCAATCCAGGGTTCCACGAGCAGTACTTC.